The 23 T cell receptor beta chains given below trace back to one sample, sequenced in a study of tumor-infiltrating lymphocytes in primary liver carcinoma. The investigators made TCR beta cDNA from 400 to 500 ng total RNA, using a constant-region primer. It was through three nested multiplex PCR rounds of slightly modified ARM-PCR that TCR beta libraries arose. The opening two PCR rounds, around 11 cycles each, paired TRBV1-TRBV30 forward primers with a C-beta reverse primer. TCRdb redid the calling of the multiplex PCR reads with MiXCR, one entry per CDR3 protein. This sample carries around 330,000 distinct CDR3 sequences, nearly 60% of them seen once, and the ten largest clones take over 15%. They got blood RNA out of unsorted whole blood and also pulled out germline DNA. Source material: peripheral blood. These receptors all come from a young woman with primary liver carcinoma and hepatitis B virus infection.

J is TRBJ2-3 and V is TRBV13; 7 bases are shared with TRBD2. The CDR3 extends over 15 amino acids. The V segment lost 3 bases and the J segment 2 bases; nucleotides outside the gene matches: 5. Looked up from germline, CDR1 is PRHDT and CDR2 is FYEKMQ (reference sequence). The CDR3 reads CASSFGREATDTQYF. CDR3 nucleotide sequence: TGTGCCAGCAGCTTCGGACGGGAGGCCACAGATACGCAGTATTTT.

A word on this clonotype: No conserved phenylalanine or tryptophan ends this CDR3, so it is likely a read error. The chain recombines TRBV11-2 with TRBJ1-1; D remains unclear. The CDR3 is 14 residues long. Germline CDR1 reads SGHAT; CDR2 reads FQNNGV. CDR3 DNA sequence: TGTGCCAGCAACTTAACCCTTAGGGACACTGAAGCTTTCTTG. Translation: CASNLTLRDTEAFL.

This sequence joins TRBV30 and TRBJ1-2; D not resolved. From germline, CDR1 is GTSNPN and CDR2 SVGIG (reference sequence). The CDR3 spans 12 residues. V was cut by 1 base and J by 13 bases, with 16 bases left in between. This CDR3 reads CAWSGLTLPSTF. In nucleotides, the CDR3 is TGTGCCTGGAGTGGTTTGACTCTCCCATCCACCTTC.

As regards this clonotype: A much larger clonotype is one base distant, so this may be a read error. The chain is built from TRBV12-3 or TRBV12-4 and TRBJ1-2; D ambiguous. CDR3 length: 14 amino acids. CDR3 bases: TGTGCCTGCAGTTTCGGCAGATACTACTATGGCTACACCTTC. This translates into CACSFGRYYYGYTF.

To note about this clonotype: One end of the junction is discordant with germline, which a read error may explain. V is TRBV7-9 and J is TRBJ1-5, with D possibly matching TRBD1 (6 bases). The CDR3 covers 17 residues. CDR1 SEHNR and CDR2 FQNEAQ come from the germline V gene (reference sequence). The CDR3 loop reads CASSSDSDTYSNQHQHF. CDR3 in DNA: TGTGCCAGCAGCTCGGACAGTGACACTTATAGCAATCAGCACCAGCATTTT. The whole variable domain, filled in from reference TRBV7-9 and TRBJ1-5, reads DTGVSQNPRHKITKRGQNVTFRCDPISEHNRLYWYRQTLGQGPEFLTYFQNEAQLEKSRLLSDRFSAERPKGSFSTLEIQRTEQGDSAMYLCASSSDSDTYSNQHQHFGDGTRLSIL.

This clonotype was seen a handful of times. The chain has TRBV12-3 or TRBV12-4 and TRBJ1-3; 7 bases match TRBD1. CDR3 size: 15 residues. V lost 8 bases, J lost 8 bases, and 15 bases stayed unmatched. The CDR3 coding sequence is TGTGCCAGCGCCAAACTGGGGCAGGGGGTATACACCATATATTTT. It codes for CASAKLGQGVYTIYF.

V and J are TRBV5-1 and TRBJ2-2; D might be TRBD1 (6 bases). The CDR3 has 16 amino acids. Trimming cost V 3 bases and J 5 bases, with 17 bases left between them. Germline lookup yields CDR1 SGHRS and CDR2 YFSETQ. The CDR3 nucleotides read TGCGCCAGCAGCTCAACCGGGACATACCCTACCGGGGAGCTGTTTTTT. Protein product: CASSSTGTYPTGELFF.

At least ten counts were recorded for this clonotype. For the CDR3, the DNA is TGCAGCGTTAGCGGGACCCCCGAGGATGAGCAGTTCTTC. Its protein is CSVSGTPEDEQFF. The chain joins TRBV29-1 to TRBJ2-1; 7 nucleotides match TRBD2. J gave up 8 bases and V 5 bases, and 9 bases lay outside the gene matches. The CDR3 is made up of 13 amino acids. Looked up from germline, CDR1 is SQVTM and CDR2 is ANQGSEA.

Of note for this clonotype: One base away lies a much larger clone, so this may be a sequencing read error. This chain connects TRBV6-5 to TRBJ2-7, with 7 bases aligning to TRBD1. This CDR3 is 16 amino acids long. Germline CDR1 is MNHEY and CDR2 is SVGAGI. CDR3 loop: CASSTDRSTGSYAQYF. DNA of the CDR3: TGTGCCAGCAGCACCGACCGGTCGACAGGGTCCTACGCGCAGTACTTC.

The chain links TRBV13 to TRBJ2-1, with 8 positions matching TRBD2. V shed 5 bases, J shed 2 bases, and the junction held 8 bases outside the gene matches. The CDR3 extends over 16 amino acids. Germline V lookup: CDR1 PRHDT, CDR2 FYEKMQ (reference sequence). The CDR3 DNA reads TGTGCCAGCAGCGTTAGTACTAGCGGCCCCTACAATGAGCAGTTCTTC. Protein product: CASSVSTSGPYNEQFF.

As to this clonotype: One base away lies a much larger clone, so this may be a sequencing read error. This chain connects TRBV6-6 to TRBJ2-5; D remains ambiguous. This CDR3 is built from 14 residues. Germline loops: CDR1 MNHNY, CDR2 SVGAGI (reference sequence). The germline V and J ends were trimmed by 2 bases and 4 bases, with 11 bases remaining between them. DNA for the CDR3: TGTGCCAGCAGTTACCCGACCGGCCGAGAGACCCAGTACTTC. Encoded protein: CASSYPTGRETQYF.

This clonotype turned up a few times. The genes are TRBV5-6 and TRBJ2-7; the D gene is possibly TRBD1 (6 bases). Germline V gene data show CDR1 as SGHDT and CDR2 as YYEEEE. The V end was cut by 4 bases, the J end by 0 bases, with 11 bases between. There are 14 residues in the CDR3. The chain's CDR3 is CASSDEDSSYEQYF. The CDR3 nucleotides read TGTGCCAGCAGCGATGAGGACAGCTCCTACGAGCAGTACTTC.

A word on this clonotype: An end of the junction differs from the germline gene, which may be a read error. The J gene is TRBJ2-2, the V gene TRBV6-2 or TRBV6-3, with 7 nucleotides matching TRBD1. Germline loops: CDR1 MNHEY, CDR2 SVGEGT. The CDR3 length is 15 residues. The CDR3 nucleotides are TGTGCCACCTTGGCGACAGGGAAAAACACCGGGGAACTGTTTTTT. Amino acid sequence: CATLATGKNTGELFF.

This clonotype was observed many times. The V and J genes are TRBV11-2 and TRBJ2-2; D is possibly TRBD2 (6 bases). In germline, CDR1 is SGHAT, CDR2 FQNNGV. The ends were cut back, 5 bases at V and 1 base at J, with 11 bases in the middle. This CDR3 is built from 15 residues. The DNA of the CDR3 is TGTGCCAGCAGCCCAGTGGGACTGAACACCGGGGAGCTGTTTTTT. This codes for CASSPVGLNTGELFF.

Concerning this clonotype: A single base separates this from a much larger clone, so it may be a read error. The genes are TRBV4-1 and TRBJ2-3, with 10 bases matching TRBD2. The CDR3 covers 15 residues. The V gene's germline CDR1 is MGHRA and CDR2 YSYEKL. CDR3 in DNA: TGCGTCAGCAGCCAAGTAGCGGGGGGATCAGATACGCAGTATTTT. Translated, it gives CVSSQVAGGSDTQYF.

About this clonotype: The junction does not match germline at one end; this may be a read error. This chain links TRBV4-3 with TRBJ1-2; D gene ambiguous. This CDR3 has 13 residues. Per germline, CDR1 LGHNA and CDR2 YSLEER. CDR3 in DNA: TGCGCCGGCAGTCAAGAACCGGACTATGGCTACACCTTT. As protein: CAGSQEPDYGYTF.

This sequence joins TRBV29-1 and TRBJ1-5; TRBD1 is a possible D gene (5 bases). Germline V gives CDR1 SQVTM, CDR2 ANQGSEA. The CDR3 consists of 15 residues. With 4 bases removed from V and 4 bases from J, the gap between germline ends came to 17 bases. The CDR3 coding sequence is TGCAGCGTTGTCCCGTCCGGGGGGGGGAATCAGCCCCAGCATTTT. Its translation is CSVVPSGGGNQPQHF.

About this clonotype: The CDR3 end shows no conserved phenylalanine or tryptophan, and so a read error is likely. The chain joins TRBV5-1 to TRBJ1-6, with 7 bases aligning to TRBD1. CDR3 length equals 16 residues. Germline V gene data show CDR1 as SGHRS and CDR2 as YFSETQ. V gave up 0 bases and J gave up 9 bases; unmatched junction bases: 9. The DNA for the CDR3 is TGCGCCAGCAGCTTGGAGGTCCGACAGGGAGGTTCACCCCTCCACCTT. As protein: CASSLEVRQGGSPLHL.

V gene TRBV11-2 combines with J gene TRBJ1-5, with D perhaps matching TRBD1 (5 bases). The CDR3 length is 16 residues. With 1 base removed from V and 3 bases from J, the gap between germline ends came to 13 bases. The germline V gene has CDR1 SGHAT and CDR2 FQNNGV. The CDR3 loop reads CASSLAPPGTNQPQHF. The CDR3 DNA sequence: TGTGCCAGCAGCTTAGCCCCTCCGGGGACCAATCAGCCCCAGCATTTT.

This clonotype appeared once. A read error may account for a junction end that differs from germline. The chain is built from TRBV6-1 and TRBJ1-5; perhaps TRBD1 as D (5 bases). Germline CDR1 MNHNS, CDR2 SASEGT. This CDR3 is built from 14 residues. The CDR3 bases are TGTGCCAGCGGCTGGGGGAGAAGCAATCAGTCCCAGCATTTT. As protein: CASGWGRSNQSQHF.

Details on this clonotype: Germline is not matched at one junction end, which may reflect a read error. The chain uses TRBV4-1 and TRBJ2-7; D possibly corresponds to TRBD2 (5 bases). Looked up from germline, CDR1 is MGHRA and CDR2 is YSYEKL. This CDR3 contains 15 residues. Here the CDR3 DNA reads TGCGCCAGCAGCTCGCGTGACGGGAAAGGCTACGAGCGGTACTTC. Translated, it gives CASSSRDGKGYERYF.

This clonotype was counted many times. The rearrangement joins TRBV11-2 to TRBJ2-7, with 9 bases identical to TRBD1. Unmatched junction bases numbered 5, after V lost 2 bases and J lost 6 bases. Germline-derived CDR1 and CDR2 are SGHAT and FQNNGV. The CDR3 sequence is 14 residues long. The CDR3 loop is CASSLKQGAIEQYF. CDR3 in DNA: TGTGCCAGCAGCTTAAAACAGGGGGCAATCGAGCAGTACTTC.

As for this clonotype: A much larger clone sits a single nucleotide away, making a read error possible. V is TRBV29-1 and J is TRBJ2-5; D possibly uses TRBD1 or TRBD2 (5 bases each). Germline CDR1 is SQVTM and CDR2 is ANQGSEA. The length of the CDR3 is 15 residues. Trimming took off 4 bases at V and 4 bases at J, with 19 bases between the two ends. In DNA form, the CDR3 reads TGCAGCGTTGTGGTCGGGACGGACCCACCAGAGACCCAGTACTTC. The encoded protein is CSVVVGTDPPETQYF.